A single sample is the source of the 11 T cell receptor beta chains below, sequenced in a study of cytomegalovirus exposure and HLA in healthy donors (dated by TCRdb to between 2016 and 2019). Library method: the immunoSEQ multiplex PCR assay. A mixture of 60 forward primers for TCR Vbeta segments and 13 reverse primers for TCR Jbeta segments was used in the multiplex PCR. This immuneACCESS table, as held by TCRdb, lists in-frame sequences with V and J called but not all clones. Of the missing ones, under half trace to an unresolved V gene in checked studies; the others have no known cause. The sample profile shows around 190,000 clones; about nine tenths of them were found once. Of the sample, under 1.2% is held by the ten largest clones. Sequencing was carried out using PBMCs. The receptors come from a boy aged 2 to 10 in good health and CMV-seronegative.

This clone was detected only a few times. The rearrangement links TRBV6-1 to TRBJ1-5; D remains ambiguous. CDR1 and CDR2 from the germline V gene are MNHNS and SASEGT. This CDR3 comprises 14 residues. Trimming stripped 4 bases from V and 5 bases from J, with 12 bases between. The CDR3 nucleotides read TGTGCCAGCAGTGCGGTTTTCAGCGATCAGCCCCAGCATTTT. It yields the protein CASSAVFSDQPQHF.

The rearrangement joins TRBV27 to TRBJ2-7; 11 bases match TRBD2. V was clipped by 4 bases and J by 4 bases; unmatched bases: 3. The CDR3 has 14 amino acids. Germline CDR1 MNHEY, CDR2 SMNVEV (reference sequence). CDR3 region: CASSSTSGAYEQYF. The CDR3 coding sequence is TGTGCCAGCAGTTCGACTAGCGGGGCGTACGAGCAGTACTTC.

The rearrangement links TRBV15 to TRBJ1-3; D gene unclear. The CDR3 sequence is 13 residues long. V lost 0 bases and J lost 4, with 4 bases in between. Germline CDR1 LNHNV, CDR2 YYDKDF (reference sequence). CDR3 sequence: CATSRDQGNTIYF. CDR3 nucleotides: TGTGCCACCAGCAGAGATCAGGGAAACACCATATATTTT. Based on the CDR3 plus reference TRBV15 and TRBJ1-3, the full variable domain is DAMVIQNPRYQVTQFGKPVTLSCSQTLNHNVMYWYQQKSSQAPKLLFHYYDKDFNNEADTPDNFQSRRPNTSFCFLDIRSPGLGDTAMYLCATSRDQGNTIYFGEGSWLTVV.

The chain links TRBV27 to TRBJ2-1; possible D gene TRBD1, 6 bases. Trimming took 6 bases from V and 0 from J, leaving 15 bases between them. The germline gives CDR1 MNHEY, CDR2 SMNVEV (reference sequence). The CDR3 totals 16 residues. CDR3: CASRQGVLHSYNEQFF. CDR3 sequence (DNA): TGTGCCAGCAGACAGGGCGTCCTTCACTCCTACAATGAGCAGTTCTTC.

The gene calls are TRBV30 and TRBJ2-3; 8 bases line up with TRBD1. This CDR3 comprises 15 residues. The junction had 14 bases not matched to a gene; V was cut back by 4 bases and J by 8 bases. The germline gives CDR1 GTSNPN, CDR2 SVGIG (reference sequence). The CDR3 loop is CAWKLRDRFWGTQYF. The CDR3 DNA is TGTGCCTGGAAATTGCGGGACAGGTTTTGGGGTACGCAGTATTTT.

V gene TRBV6-1 combines with J gene TRBJ2-7, with 9 bases identical to TRBD1. The J segment lost 4 bases and the V segment lost 7 bases, leaving 8 bases of the junction unmatched. Germline loops: CDR1 MNHNS, CDR2 SASEGT. This CDR3 comprises 14 residues. CDR3 bases: TGTGCCAGCAAGACGGGACAGGGTGAATACGAGCAGTACTTC. It specifies CASKTGQGEYEQYF.

This clone showed up just once. J is TRBJ2-5 and V is TRBV18; 7 positions agree with TRBD1. This CDR3 spans 13 amino acids. Unmatched junction bases numbered 2, after V lost 4 bases and J lost 3 bases. Germline assignment: CDR1 KGHSH and CDR2 LQKENI. The CDR3 nucleotides read TGTGCCAGCTCACAACAGGGGAAAGAGACCCAGTACTTC. This translates into CASSQQGKETQYF.

The chain joins TRBV5-1 to TRBJ2-7, with TRBD1 matching 7 bases. V was pared by 5 bases and J by 6 bases, with 20 bases of the junction left unmatched. The V gene's germline CDR1 is SGHRS and CDR2 YFSETQ. CDR3 length equals 17 residues. The CDR3 loop is CASRIQGFGDPWLEQYF. The CDR3 DNA follows: TGCGCCAGCAGAATACAGGGGTTTGGGGACCCTTGGCTCGAGCAGTACTTC.

This clone was detected only once. V gene TRBV12-5 combines with J gene TRBJ2-5, with 7 bases identical to TRBD1. Germline values: CDR1 LGHNT, CDR2 FRNRAP. After removal of 5 bases from V and 2 bases from J, the junction contained 5 bases not matched to a gene. The CDR3 consists of 14 residues. The CDR3 loop reads CASGPGTAQETQYF. The CDR3 DNA is TGTGCTAGTGGTCCCGGGACAGCACAAGAGACCCAGTACTTC. Full variable domain (outside the CDR3, taken from reference TRBV12-5 and TRBJ2-5): DARVTQTPRHKVTEMGQEVTMRCQPILGHNTVFWYRQTMMQGLELLAYFRNRAPLDDSGMPKDRFSAEMPDATLATLKIQPSEPRDSAVYFCASGPGTAQETQYFGPGTRLLVL.

The chain employs TRBV6-1 and TRBJ2-7; D is unresolved. Germline V gene lookup returns CDR1 MNHNS and CDR2 SASEGT. V gave up 0 bases and J gave up 9 bases, with 6 bases separating them. The length of the CDR3 is 11 residues. CDR3 protein: CASSEAVGQYF. In nucleotides, the CDR3 is TGTGCCAGCAGTGAAGCGGTCGGGCAGTACTTC.

This clone was seen a single time. V is TRBV21-1 and J is TRBJ1-5; TRBD1, the D gene given by the table, was not confirmed from the DNA. TRBV21-1 is a recognized pseudogene. The CDR3 sequence is 15 residues long. CDR3 in DNA: TGTGCCAGCAGCAAGTCGACAGGTACTAATCAGCCCCAGCATTTT. This gives the protein CASSKSTGTNQPQHF.